This T cell receptor (beta chain) was found in a study of T-cell reconstitution after alpha-beta-depleted transplantation in children. Using unique molecular identifiers, the investigators prepared the TCRbeta library. TCRdb itself ran the PCR reads through MiXCR, one entry per CDR3 protein. The sample contains about 400,000 distinct CDR3 sequences, just over 20% of which appear only once. This clonotype was observed a few times. The sample was PBMCs from the stem cell graft donor, taken from the stem cell graft. The receptor was isolated from a human donor who donated a stem cell graft to a child with acute myeloid leukemia.

The DNA of the CDR3 is TGCAGTGCTAGGACCCCAGGGGGCGAGCAGTACTTC. Its translation: CSARTPGGEQYF. V and J are TRBV20-1 and TRBJ2-7, with 7 bases identical to TRBD1. This CDR3 has 12 amino acids. The ends lost 3 bases at V and 6 bases at J; junction bases unmatched: 5. Germline assignment: CDR1 DFQATT and CDR2 SNEGSKA (reference sequence).